This is a list of T cell receptor beta chains from one sample in a study of PD-1 blockade in mismatch repair-deficient tumors. TCRdb keeps only in-frame clones here, not all; method: immunoSEQ multiplex PCR. Altogether roughly 120,000 clones are present, roughly 80% being singletons, with the ten largest covering about 4.5%. The source material was peripheral blood, sampled about 60 weeks after starting pembrolizumab. The receptors were sampled from an adult with mismatch repair-deficient cancer. Each CDR3 is given with its conserved first and last residue. The order of the fields is J gene, D gene, clone size, V gene, CDR3 DNA, CDR3 protein. A D gene is named only where the DNA matches it firmly. Not all rows give a size; the values are once, few, many and, for expanded clones, a class.

j_gene: TRBJ2-7
d_gene: -
abundance: -
v_gene: TRBV2
CDR3nt: TGTGCCAGCAGTGTACAGGGCTCCGAGCAGTACTTC
CDR3aa: CASSVQGSEQYF

j_gene: TRBJ1-5
d_gene: -
abundance: -
v_gene: TRBV6-5
CDR3nt: TGTGCCAGCAGTTACTCAGTGGGGGCCCAGCCCCAGCATTTT
CDR3aa: CASSYSVGAQPQHF

j_gene: TRBJ2-7
d_gene: -
abundance: -
v_gene: TRBV18
CDR3nt: TGTGCCAGCTCACCCGTGGCTTTGAGCTCCTACGAGCAGTACTTC
CDR3aa: CASSPVALSSYEQYF

j_gene: TRBJ2-1
d_gene: -
abundance: -
v_gene: TRBV5-1
CDR3nt: TGCGCCAGCAGCTTGGAGAGCAATGAGCAGTTCTTC
CDR3aa: CASSLESNEQFF

j_gene: TRBJ2-1
d_gene: -
abundance: -
v_gene: TRBV19
CDR3nt: TGTGCCAGTAGTGCACAGGGAAGAGGGGCCGGTGAGCAGTTCTTC
CDR3aa: CASSAQGRGAGEQFF

j_gene: TRBJ1-4
d_gene: -
abundance: few
v_gene: TRBV11-2
CDR3nt: TGTGCCAGCAGCTCTCTCGGGAAGCGGGATGAAAAACTGTTTTTT
CDR3aa: CASSSLGKRDEKLFF

j_gene: TRBJ1-2
d_gene: TRBD1
abundance: -
v_gene: TRBV18
CDR3nt: TGTGCCAGCTCATGGGGGACAGGGAGAGACTATGGCTACACCTTC
CDR3aa: CASSWGTGRDYGYTF

j_gene: TRBJ1-3
d_gene: -
abundance: -
v_gene: TRBV10-3
CDR3nt: TGTGCCATCACTCCCGGTGTTAAGGGATTTGGAAACACCATATATTTT
CDR3aa: CAITPGVKGFGNTIYF

j_gene: TRBJ2-7
d_gene: -
abundance: -
v_gene: TRBV19
CDR3nt: TGTGCCAGTAGTATAACCGGGGGCGCACCCGAGCAGTACTTC
CDR3aa: CASSITGGAPEQYF

j_gene: TRBJ1-4
d_gene: TRBD1
abundance: -
v_gene: TRBV19
CDR3nt: TGTGCCAGTTTGGACAGGGAGGCTAATGAAAAACTGTTTTTT
CDR3aa: CASLDREANEKLFF

j_gene: TRBJ2-7
d_gene: TRBD2
abundance: -
v_gene: TRBV6-5
CDR3nt: TGTGCCAGCAGGATGACTAGCGGGGCTCAGTACGAGCAGTACTTC
CDR3aa: CASRMTSGAQYEQYF

j_gene: TRBJ2-2
d_gene: -
abundance: -
v_gene: TRBV7-2
CDR3nt: TGTGCCAGCAGCCCAGGGGGGGTCACCGGGGAGCTGTTTTTT
CDR3aa: CASSPGGVTGELFF

j_gene: TRBJ1-3
d_gene: -
abundance: -
v_gene: TRBV5-1
CDR3nt: TGCGCCAGCAGCTTGGGAGTACAGGGATCTGGAAACACCATATATTTT
CDR3aa: CASSLGVQGSGNTIYF

j_gene: TRBJ1-5
d_gene: -
abundance: -
v_gene: TRBV9
CDR3nt: TGTGCCAGCAGCGTAGCCCCGGGGCCCAATCAGCCCCAGCATTTT
CDR3aa: CASSVAPGPNQPQHF

j_gene: TRBJ2-2
d_gene: TRBD2
abundance: -
v_gene: TRBV7-3
CDR3nt: TGTGCCAGCAGCCAAGCGGGAGGCAGCACCGGGGAGCTGTTTTTT
CDR3aa: CASSQAGGSTGELFF

j_gene: TRBJ2-7
d_gene: -
abundance: -
v_gene: TRBV11-3
CDR3nt: TGTGCCAGCAGCTTAATTGTCGGGGGCACCTACGAGCAGTACTTC
CDR3aa: CASSLIVGGTYEQYF

j_gene: TRBJ1-1
d_gene: TRBD1
abundance: -
v_gene: TRBV5-6
CDR3nt: TGTGCCAGCAGCTCCGGGACAGGACCTGAAGCTTTCTTT
CDR3aa: CASSSGTGPEAFF

j_gene: TRBJ2-2
d_gene: -
abundance: -
v_gene: TRBV5-1
CDR3nt: TGCGCCAGCAGCTCACGGCTGAACACCGGGGAGCTGTTTTTT
CDR3aa: CASSSRLNTGELFF

j_gene: TRBJ2-7
d_gene: TRBD2
abundance: -
v_gene: TRBV14
CDR3nt: TGTGCCAGCAGCCAACATGGGGGACTAGCGGGATTGCAGTACTTC
CDR3aa: CASSQHGGLAGLQYF

j_gene: TRBJ2-1
d_gene: TRBD1
abundance: -
v_gene: TRBV7-9
CDR3nt: TGTGCCAGCAGCTTAGCTTCAGGGGGCCACTCCTACAATGAGCAGTTCTTC
CDR3aa: CASSLASGGHSYNEQFF

j_gene: TRBJ1-1
d_gene: TRBD1
abundance: -
v_gene: TRBV5-1
CDR3nt: TGCGCCAGCAGCCTGGACAGGGTTGAAACTGAAGCTTTCTTT
CDR3aa: CASSLDRVETEAFF

j_gene: TRBJ2-7
d_gene: -
abundance: -
v_gene: TRBV6-1
CDR3nt: TGTGCCAGCAGTGAAGGGCTAGGAGAGCACTACGAGCAGTACTTC
CDR3aa: CASSEGLGEHYEQYF

j_gene: TRBJ1-2
d_gene: TRBD1
abundance: -
v_gene: TRBV13
CDR3nt: TGTGCCAGCAGCTTCGGACAGGTAGTCTATGGCTACACCTTC
CDR3aa: CASSFGQVVYGYTF

j_gene: TRBJ2-5
d_gene: TRBD1
abundance: -
v_gene: TRBV27
CDR3nt: TGTGCCAGCAGTTCGTCCGGGACAGTACCACAAGAGACCCAGTACTTC
CDR3aa: CASSSSGTVPQETQYF

j_gene: TRBJ2-1
d_gene: -
abundance: -
v_gene: TRBV6-1
CDR3nt: TGTGCCAGCAGTGGGGGACACGGGAGGATATACAATGAGCAGTTCTTC
CDR3aa: CASSGGHGRIYNEQFF

j_gene: TRBJ1-2
d_gene: -
abundance: -
v_gene: TRBV7-2
CDR3nt: TGTGCCAGCAGCCATAACCTGGCAGGGCTTCCCTATGGCTACACCTTC
CDR3aa: CASSHNLAGLPYGYTF

j_gene: TRBJ2-5
d_gene: -
abundance: -
v_gene: TRBV7-6
CDR3nt: TGTGCCAGCAGCTTACTGGGGGGGCGAGAGACCCAGTACTTC
CDR3aa: CASSLLGGRETQYF

j_gene: TRBJ2-1
d_gene: -
abundance: -
v_gene: TRBV7-9
CDR3nt: TGTGCCAGCAGCTTAGGGGGCAGGGGTACTTACAATGAGCAGTTCTTC
CDR3aa: CASSLGGRGTYNEQFF

j_gene: TRBJ1-4
d_gene: TRBD1
abundance: -
v_gene: TRBV11-2
CDR3nt: TGTGCCAGCAGCTTAGAGACAGGGGTTGGAGAAAAACTGTTTTTT
CDR3aa: CASSLETGVGEKLFF

j_gene: TRBJ1-1
d_gene: TRBD1
abundance: -
v_gene: TRBV5-4
CDR3nt: TGTGCCAGCAGCTTTCGGACAGGGCTTAAAATTGAAGCTTTCTTT
CDR3aa: CASSFRTGLKIEAFF

j_gene: TRBJ1-2
d_gene: -
abundance: few
v_gene: TRBV28
CDR3nt: TGTGCCAGCAGTGGACGTAGGGGGGACTATGGCTACACCTTC
CDR3aa: CASSGRRGDYGYTF

j_gene: TRBJ1-5
d_gene: -
abundance: -
v_gene: TRBV19
CDR3nt: TGTGCCAGTAGTATATCCTTCAATCAGCCCCAGCATTTT
CDR3aa: CASSISFNQPQHF

j_gene: TRBJ2-5
d_gene: -
abundance: -
v_gene: TRBV6-6
CDR3nt: TGTGCCAGCAGTCACCCGGGTGGGGGCCAAGAGACCCAGTACTTC
CDR3aa: CASSHPGGGQETQYF

j_gene: TRBJ1-2
d_gene: TRBD1
abundance: -
v_gene: TRBV28
CDR3nt: TGTGCCAGCAGTTTAGAGGGACAGAGCTATGGCTACACCTTC
CDR3aa: CASSLEGQSYGYTF

j_gene: TRBJ1-1
d_gene: -
abundance: once
v_gene: TRBV29-1
CDR3nt: TGCAGCGTTCCCAAAAGGTGGGGGCAGAACACTGAAGCTTTCTTT
CDR3aa: CSVPKRWGQNTEAFF

j_gene: TRBJ1-5
d_gene: -
abundance: -
v_gene: TRBV7-9
CDR3nt: TGTGCGGCAGGGGATTACCAGCCCCAGCATTTT
CDR3aa: CAAGDYQPQHF

j_gene: TRBJ2-3
d_gene: -
abundance: -
v_gene: TRBV29-1
CDR3nt: TGCAGCACGGCTAGCCGACCCACAGATACGCAGTATTTT
CDR3aa: CSTASRPTDTQYF

j_gene: TRBJ1-4
d_gene: -
abundance: -
v_gene: TRBV11-1
CDR3nt: TGTGCCAGCAGCTCGCGGACCCGGGCTGAAAAACTGTTTTTT
CDR3aa: CASSSRTRAEKLFF

j_gene: TRBJ2-2
d_gene: -
abundance: -
v_gene: TRBV7-9
CDR3nt: TGTGCCAGCAGCTTAGACTTAGACACCGGGGAGCTGTTTTTT
CDR3aa: CASSLDLDTGELFF

j_gene: TRBJ2-5
d_gene: -
abundance: -
v_gene: TRBV7-2
CDR3nt: TGTGCCAGCAGCTTAGGGAGTAGTAGTGGAGAGACCCAGTACTTC
CDR3aa: CASSLGSSSGETQYF

j_gene: TRBJ2-7
d_gene: TRBD2
abundance: once
v_gene: TRBV28
CDR3nt: TGTGCCAGCAGTTTATACCGGGAGGGCCTTAGAGAGCAGTACTTC
CDR3aa: CASSLYREGLREQYF

j_gene: TRBJ2-2
d_gene: -
abundance: -
v_gene: TRBV16
CDR3nt: TGTGCCAGCAGCCATTTGACGGGCACCGGGGAGCTGTTTTTT
CDR3aa: CASSHLTGTGELFF

j_gene: TRBJ1-5
d_gene: -
abundance: -
v_gene: TRBV5-5
CDR3nt: TGTGCCAGCAGCTTAGCCGGTTATCAGCCCCAGCATTTT
CDR3aa: CASSLAGYQPQHF

j_gene: TRBJ1-2
d_gene: TRBD1
abundance: -
v_gene: TRBV19
CDR3nt: TGTGCCAGTAGTAGGGACAGGGGTGGCTACACCTTC
CDR3aa: CASSRDRGGYTF

j_gene: TRBJ2-3
d_gene: -
abundance: -
v_gene: TRBV12-5
CDR3nt: TGTGCTAGTGGTTTGGTATTCAAACCTAGCACAGATACGCAGTATTTT
CDR3aa: CASGLVFKPSTDTQYF

j_gene: TRBJ1-1
d_gene: TRBD1
abundance: -
v_gene: TRBV5-6
CDR3nt: TGTGCCAGCAGCTCGGGGACAGGGTCGATGAACACTGAAGCTTTCTTT
CDR3aa: CASSSGTGSMNTEAFF

j_gene: TRBJ2-1
d_gene: TRBD1
abundance: -
v_gene: TRBV28
CDR3nt: TGTGCCAGCAGCTGGGACAGGGCTCCCAATGAGCAGTTCTTC
CDR3aa: CASSWDRAPNEQFF

j_gene: TRBJ2-1
d_gene: -
abundance: -
v_gene: TRBV7-3
CDR3nt: TGTGCCAGCAGCTCGCTAGTGGGCGATGAGCAGTTCTTC
CDR3aa: CASSSLVGDEQFF